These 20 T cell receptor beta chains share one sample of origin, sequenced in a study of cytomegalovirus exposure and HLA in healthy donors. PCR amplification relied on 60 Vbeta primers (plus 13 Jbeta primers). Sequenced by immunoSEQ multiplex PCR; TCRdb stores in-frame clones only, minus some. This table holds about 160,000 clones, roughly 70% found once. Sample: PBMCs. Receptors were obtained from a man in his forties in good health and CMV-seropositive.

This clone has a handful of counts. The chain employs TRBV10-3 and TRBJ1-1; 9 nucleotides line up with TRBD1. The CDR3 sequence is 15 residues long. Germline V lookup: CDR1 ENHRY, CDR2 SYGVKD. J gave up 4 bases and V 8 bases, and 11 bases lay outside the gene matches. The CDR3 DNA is TGTGCCATCGGGCCACAGGGGGCAGGAAGCACTGAAGCTTTCTTT. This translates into CAIGPQGAGSTEAFF.

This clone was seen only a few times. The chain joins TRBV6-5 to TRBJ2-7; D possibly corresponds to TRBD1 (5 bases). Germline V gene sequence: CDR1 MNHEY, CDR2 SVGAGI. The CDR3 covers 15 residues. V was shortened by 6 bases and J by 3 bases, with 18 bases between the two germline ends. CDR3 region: CASSLVQGSRYEQYF. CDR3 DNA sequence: TGTGCCAGCAGCTTAGTCCAGGGCTCTCGCTACGAGCAGTACTTC.

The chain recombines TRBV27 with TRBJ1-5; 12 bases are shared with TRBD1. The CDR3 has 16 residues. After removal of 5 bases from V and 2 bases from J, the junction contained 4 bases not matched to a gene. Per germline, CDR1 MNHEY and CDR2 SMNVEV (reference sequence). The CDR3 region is CASSLGQGARNQPQHF. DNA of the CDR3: TGTGCCAGCAGTCTGGGACAGGGGGCGCGCAATCAGCCCCAGCATTTT.

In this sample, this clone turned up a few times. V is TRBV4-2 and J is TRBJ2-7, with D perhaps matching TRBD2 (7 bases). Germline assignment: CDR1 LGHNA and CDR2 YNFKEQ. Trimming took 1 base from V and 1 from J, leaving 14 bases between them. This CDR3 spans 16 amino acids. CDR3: CASSQGWGGQSYEQYF. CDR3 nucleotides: TGTGCCAGCAGCCAAGGGTGGGGGGGCCAATCCTACGAGCAGTACTTC.

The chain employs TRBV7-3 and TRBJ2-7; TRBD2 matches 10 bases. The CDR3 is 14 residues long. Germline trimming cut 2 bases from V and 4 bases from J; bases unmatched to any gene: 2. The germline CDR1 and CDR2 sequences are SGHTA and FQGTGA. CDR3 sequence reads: CASSLLAGEYEQYF. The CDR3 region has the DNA TGTGCCAGCAGCTTACTAGCGGGGGAATACGAGCAGTACTTC. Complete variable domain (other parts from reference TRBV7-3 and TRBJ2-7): GAGVSQTPSNKVTEKGKYVELRCDPISGHTALYWYRQSLGQGPEFLIYFQGTGAADDSGLPNDRFFAVRPEGSVSTLKIQRTERGDSAVYLCASSLLAGEYEQYFGPGTRLTVT.

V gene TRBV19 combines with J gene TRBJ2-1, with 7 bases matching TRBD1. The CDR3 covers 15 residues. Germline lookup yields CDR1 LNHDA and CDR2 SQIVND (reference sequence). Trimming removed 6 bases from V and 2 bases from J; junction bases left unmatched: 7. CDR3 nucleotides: TGTGCCAGTAGCCCTGACAGGGCCCCCTACAATGAGCAGTTCTTC. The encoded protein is CASSPDRAPYNEQFF.

The chain's CDR3 is CASSFNREKLFF. As DNA, the CDR3 is TGTGCCAGCAGCTTTAACAGGGAAAAACTGTTTTTT. This chain connects TRBV5-6 to TRBJ1-4; maybe TRBD1 (5 bases). V lost 2 bases, J lost 8 bases, and 7 bases lay in between. Germline lookup yields CDR1 SGHDT and CDR2 YYEEEE. This CDR3 has 12 amino acids.

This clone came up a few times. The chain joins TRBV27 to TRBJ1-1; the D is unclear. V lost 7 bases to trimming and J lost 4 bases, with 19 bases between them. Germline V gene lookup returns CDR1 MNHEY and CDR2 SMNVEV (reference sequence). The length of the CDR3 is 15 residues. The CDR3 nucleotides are TGTGCCAGCATCCCCACGCGGGGATGGGGCACTGAAGCTTTCTTT. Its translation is CASIPTRGWGTEAFF.

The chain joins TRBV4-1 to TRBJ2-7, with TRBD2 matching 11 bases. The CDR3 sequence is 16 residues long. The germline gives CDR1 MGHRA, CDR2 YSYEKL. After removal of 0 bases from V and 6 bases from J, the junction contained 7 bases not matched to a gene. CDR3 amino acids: CASSQEPGLAALEQYF. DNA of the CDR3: TGCGCCAGCAGCCAAGAGCCGGGACTAGCGGCTCTCGAGCAGTACTTC.

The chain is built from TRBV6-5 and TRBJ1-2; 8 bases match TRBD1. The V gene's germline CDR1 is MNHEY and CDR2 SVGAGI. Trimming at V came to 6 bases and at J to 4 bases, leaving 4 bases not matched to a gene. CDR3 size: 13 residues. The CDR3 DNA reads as TGTGCCAGCAGACCCGGACAGGGCTATGGCTACACCTTC. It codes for CASRPGQGYGYTF.

CDR3 in DNA: TGTGCCAGCAGCTTGGGTGCGTCCCCTAGCACAGATACGCAGTATTTT. It encodes CASSLGASPSTDTQYF. J is TRBJ2-3 and V is TRBV5-6, with D uncertain. Trimming took off 0 bases at V and 0 bases at J, with 11 bases between the two ends. Germline-derived CDR1 and CDR2 are SGHDT and YYEEEE. This CDR3 region has 16 residues.

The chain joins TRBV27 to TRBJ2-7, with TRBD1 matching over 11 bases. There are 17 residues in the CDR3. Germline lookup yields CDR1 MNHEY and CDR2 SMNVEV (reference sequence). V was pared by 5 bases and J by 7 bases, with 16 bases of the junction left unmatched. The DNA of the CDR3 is TGTGCCAGCAGTCTACTCGGACAGGGGGCCCCCCGGATGGAGCAGTACTTC. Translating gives CASSLLGQGAPRMEQYF.

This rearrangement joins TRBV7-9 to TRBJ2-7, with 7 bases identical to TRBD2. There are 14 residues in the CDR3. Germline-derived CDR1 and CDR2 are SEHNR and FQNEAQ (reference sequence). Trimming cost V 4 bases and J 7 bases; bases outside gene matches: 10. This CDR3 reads CASSSPPRGEEQYF. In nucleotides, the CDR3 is TGTGCCAGCAGCTCACCTCCTCGGGGGGAAGAGCAGTACTTC.

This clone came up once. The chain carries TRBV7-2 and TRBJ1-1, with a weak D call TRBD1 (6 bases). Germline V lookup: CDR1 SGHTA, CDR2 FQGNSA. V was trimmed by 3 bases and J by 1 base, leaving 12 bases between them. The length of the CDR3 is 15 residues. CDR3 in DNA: TGTGCCAGCAGCTTCGGTGGGACATCGAACACTGAAGCTTTCTTT. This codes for CASSFGGTSNTEAFF.

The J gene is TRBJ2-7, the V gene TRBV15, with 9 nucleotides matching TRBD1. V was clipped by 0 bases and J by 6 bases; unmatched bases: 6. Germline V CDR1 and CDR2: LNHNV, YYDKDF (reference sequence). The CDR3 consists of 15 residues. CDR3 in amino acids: CATSRDRTGAREQYF. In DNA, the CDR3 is TGTGCCACCAGCAGAGACCGGACAGGGGCCCGCGAGCAGTACTTC.

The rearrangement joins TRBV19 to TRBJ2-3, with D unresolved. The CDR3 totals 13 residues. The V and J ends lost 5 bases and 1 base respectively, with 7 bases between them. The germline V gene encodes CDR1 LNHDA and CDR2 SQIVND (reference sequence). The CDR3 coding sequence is TGTGCCAGTAGTCCCCAGGGCACAGATACGCAGTATTTT. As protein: CASSPQGTDTQYF.

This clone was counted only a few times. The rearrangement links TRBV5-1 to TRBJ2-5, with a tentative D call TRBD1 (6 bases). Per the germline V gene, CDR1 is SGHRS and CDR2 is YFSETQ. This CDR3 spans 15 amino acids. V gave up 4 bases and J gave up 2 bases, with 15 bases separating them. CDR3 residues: CASSVTWGTQETQYF. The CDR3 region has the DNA TGCGCCAGCAGCGTCACTTGGGGGACACAAGAGACCCAGTACTTC.

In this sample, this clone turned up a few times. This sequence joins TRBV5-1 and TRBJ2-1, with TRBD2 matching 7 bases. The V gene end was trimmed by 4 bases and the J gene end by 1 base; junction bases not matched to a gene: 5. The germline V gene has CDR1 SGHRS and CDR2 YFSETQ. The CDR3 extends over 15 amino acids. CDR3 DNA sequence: TGCGCCAGCAGCCCTGAACTAGCGTCCTACAATGAGCAGTTCTTC. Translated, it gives CASSPELASYNEQFF.

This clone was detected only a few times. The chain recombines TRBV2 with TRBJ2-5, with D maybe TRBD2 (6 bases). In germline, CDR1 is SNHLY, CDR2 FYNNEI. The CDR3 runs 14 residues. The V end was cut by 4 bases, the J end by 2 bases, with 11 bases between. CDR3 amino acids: CASSAGDSQETQYF. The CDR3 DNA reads TGTGCCAGCAGTGCCGGGGACTCGCAAGAGACCCAGTACTTC. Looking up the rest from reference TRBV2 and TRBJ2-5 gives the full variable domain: EPEVTQTPSHQVTQMGQEVILRCVPISNHLYFYWYRQILGQKVEFLVSFYNNEISEKSEIFDDQFSVERPDGSNFTLKIRSTKLEDSAMYFCASSAGDSQETQYFGPGTRLLVL.

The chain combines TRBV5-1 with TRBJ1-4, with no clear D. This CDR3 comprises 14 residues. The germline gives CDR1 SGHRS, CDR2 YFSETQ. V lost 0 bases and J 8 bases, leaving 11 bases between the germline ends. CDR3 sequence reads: CASSLEDGQEKLFF. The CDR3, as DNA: TGCGCCAGCAGCTTGGAAGATGGTCAGGAAAAACTGTTTTTT.